The 25 T cell receptor beta chains presented below share a single source sample, sequenced in a study of cytomegalovirus exposure and HLA in healthy donors. PCR was performed using 60 Vbeta and 13 Jbeta primers. Generated by immunoSEQ multiplex PCR, the TCRdb table keeps only in-frame clones and is missing some. This sample carries approximately 84,000 clones, approximately 69% of them seen once, and the ten largest clones take more than 8.5%. The specimen sequenced was PBMCs. The receptors were sampled from a man aged 40-50 years in good health and CMV-seropositive.

The CDR3 protein is CASSFSLDGYTF. The CDR3 DNA follows: TGTGCCAGCAGCTTCAGTCTGGATGGCTACACCTTC. The chain combines TRBV5-6 with TRBJ1-2, with D unclear. This CDR3 contains 12 residues. Germline CDR1 and CDR2: SGHDT and YYEEEE. The V end was cut by 2 bases, the J end by 6 bases, with 8 bases between.

The rearrangement uses TRBV27 and TRBJ1-2; no clear D. Germline V gene data show CDR1 as MNHEY and CDR2 as SMNVEV (reference sequence). The V end lost 5 bases, the J end lost 2 bases, and 9 bases lay between the germline ends. The CDR3 sequence is 13 residues long. The CDR3 sequence: CASSTQRNYGYTF. DNA for the CDR3: TGTGCCAGCAGTACCCAGCGCAACTATGGCTACACCTTC.

The chain employs TRBV30 and TRBJ2-1, with D perhaps TRBD2 (6 bases). V was pared by 0 bases and J by 0 bases, with 15 bases between. Germline V gene data show CDR1 as GTSNPN and CDR2 as SVGIG (reference sequence). This CDR3 has 17 amino acids. This chain's CDR3 is CAWSVPLAESSYNEQFF. The DNA of the CDR3 is TGTGCCTGGAGTGTGCCCTTAGCGGAGAGCTCCTACAATGAGCAGTTCTTC.

The V gene is TRBV7-2, the J gene TRBJ2-7; 11 nucleotides line up with TRBD1. With V trimmed by 5 bases and J by 9 bases, 15 bases remained unmatched. The CDR3 runs 16 residues. Germline-derived CDR1 and CDR2 are SGHTA and FQGNSA. CDR3 sequence (DNA): TGTGCCAGCAGCCTCGGAGGGAGCGGACAGGGGGCCGTGCAGTACTTC. Amino acids: CASSLGGSGQGAVQYF.

The chain employs TRBV7-3 and TRBJ2-3; 8 bases fit TRBD2. The CDR3 consists of 13 residues. Losses at the gene ends were 5 bases for V and 6 bases for J; bases not matched to a gene: 4. Per germline, CDR1 SGHTA and CDR2 FQGTGA. The CDR3 DNA sequence: TGTGCCAGCAGCGGTAGCGGGGAGGATACGCAGTATTTT. Its translation: CASSGSGEDTQYF.

The chain carries TRBV6-5 and TRBJ2-1, with 13 bases that match TRBD2. J gave up 6 bases and V 4 bases, and 3 bases lay outside the gene matches. The CDR3 runs to 15 residues. The germline V gene has CDR1 MNHEY and CDR2 SVGAGI. The CDR3 coding sequence is TGTGCCAGCAGTTTGACTAGCGGGAGGTTCAATGAGCAGTTCTTC. Residues: CASSLTSGRFNEQFF.

The chain uses TRBV6-1 and TRBJ1-3; maybe TRBD1 (5 bases). Trimming shortened V by 8 bases and J by 4 bases, and 12 bases separated the two germline ends. Germline V gene sequence: CDR1 MNHNS, CDR2 SASEGT. This CDR3 comprises 13 residues. CDR3 bases: TGTGCCAGCGGAAACGCAGGGGGAAACACCATATATTTT. As protein: CASGNAGGNTIYF.

As for this clone: Other DNA sequences within the sample encode an identical CDR3. This chain uses TRBV27 with TRBJ1-6; D gene unclear. Germline CDR1 reads MNHEY; CDR2 reads SMNVEV (reference sequence). V was clipped by 5 bases and J by 10 bases, with 9 bases between them. This CDR3 spans 12 amino acids. CDR3 sequence: CASSPPGSPLHF. The CDR3 nucleotides are TGTGCCAGCAGTCCTCCGGGGTCACCCCTCCACTTT.

V and J are TRBV5-4 and TRBJ2-5; D unclear. The V gene lost 7 bases and the J gene lost 0 bases, with 10 bases spanning the gap. CDR1 and CDR2 from the germline V gene are SGHNT and YYREEE (reference sequence). This CDR3 is built from 13 residues. As DNA, the CDR3 is TGTGCCAGCGGATCCCGGGACCAAGAGACCCAGTACTTC. It codes for CASGSRDQETQYF.

This clone was recorded once. The chain links TRBV6-5 to TRBJ1-5, with unresolved D. Per the germline V gene, CDR1 is MNHEY and CDR2 is SVGAGI. This CDR3 is built from 13 residues. Trimming left V 0 bases short and J 5 bases short, with 5 bases between. The DNA for the CDR3 is TGTGCCAGCAGTTACTCGAGGGATCAGCCCCAGCATTTT. Residues: CASSYSRDQPQHF.

The DNA for the CDR3 is TGTGCCAGCAGTGGGGGCGTTGCGGTTGGGGGGACAGATACGCAGTATTTT. Translation gives CASSGGVAVGGTDTQYF. The V call is TRBV6-1, the J call TRBJ2-3, with D possibly being TRBD2 (6 bases). In germline, CDR1 is MNHNS, CDR2 SASEGT. V was trimmed by 4 bases and J by 3 bases, leaving 20 bases between them. The CDR3 runs to 17 residues.

The CDR3 loop reads CASSPGTGGAGDEQYF. The CDR3 nucleotides read TGTGCCAGCAGCCCCGGGACAGGGGGCGCGGGGGACGAGCAGTACTTC. The V gene is TRBV5-6, the J gene TRBJ2-7; 12 bases align to TRBD1. The CDR3 extends over 16 amino acids. The V gene end was trimmed by 4 bases and the J gene end by 5 bases; junction bases not matched to a gene: 10. Germline CDR1 SGHDT, CDR2 YYEEEE.

This rearrangement joins TRBV30 to TRBJ2-5; TRBD1 agrees at 8 bases. There are 15 residues in the CDR3. CDR1 is GTSNPN, CDR2 SVGIG, per germline (reference sequence). The trim removed 4 bases at V and 5 bases at J, leaving 12 bases unmatched. This CDR3 is CAWNPSLGQGETQYF. In nucleotides, the CDR3 is TGTGCCTGGAATCCTTCGCTAGGACAGGGCGAGACCCAGTACTTC.

The chain joins TRBV2 to TRBJ2-1; tentative D call: TRBD1 (6 bases). The CDR3 sequence is 14 residues long. CDR1 and CDR2 from the germline V gene are SNHLY and FYNNEI. Trimming cost V 0 bases and J 14 bases, with 17 bases left between them. CDR3 coding DNA: TGTGCCAGCAGTGAAGCTACTGTAGGGGGTTATGAGTTCTTC. It codes for CASSEATVGGYEFF.

The count of this clone is one. The chain is built from TRBV5-4 and TRBJ2-7; 7 nucleotides line up with TRBD2. The CDR3 covers 13 residues. Per the germline V gene, CDR1 is SGHNT and CDR2 is YYREEE (reference sequence). V shed 0 bases and J 13 bases; nucleotides not matched to a gene: 10. CDR3 nucleotides: TGTGCCAGCAGCTTGGAGGTCGGCGGGGGACCCTACTTC. Translated, it gives CASSLEVGGGPYF.

The V call is TRBV29-1, the J call TRBJ1-2, with D perhaps matching TRBD1 (6 bases). The germline V gene has CDR1 SQVTM and CDR2 ANQGSEA. The V end lost 5 bases, the J end lost 1 base, and 14 bases lay between the germline ends. The CDR3 extends over 14 amino acids. For the CDR3, the DNA is TGCAGCGTTCGTGGGGGGGACAATAACTATGGCTACACCTTC. It translates to CSVRGGDNNYGYTF.

This clone was detected only a few times. The chain has TRBV7-2 and TRBJ2-5, with D possibly being TRBD2 (6 bases). Germline V CDR1 and CDR2: SGHTA, FQGNSA. The CDR3 length is 13 residues. Trimming left V 6 bases short and J 5 bases short, with 13 bases between. This CDR3 reads CASRRPGSETQYF. CDR3 DNA sequence: TGTGCCAGCAGACGCCCCGGGAGTGAGACCCAGTACTTC.

V and J are TRBV18 and TRBJ1-6, with D unresolved. CDR1 and CDR2 (germline): KGHSH, LQKENI. V was clipped by 2 bases and J by 3 bases, with 11 bases between them. CDR3 size: 16 residues. In DNA form, the CDR3 reads TGTGCCAGCTCACCAAACAAAAACAGCTATAATTCACCCCTCCACTTT. Its translation: CASSPNKNSYNSPLHF.

This clone was observed once. This chain connects TRBV10-3 to TRBJ2-1, with TRBD2 matching 14 bases. The CDR3 is 14 amino acids. Germline trimming cut 11 bases from V and 9 bases from J; bases unmatched to any gene: 9. Germline CDR1 reads ENHRY; CDR2 reads SYGVKD. DNA for the CDR3: TGTGCCGTGGCTTCCGGGACTAGCGGGAGTGAGCAGTTCTTC. Translating gives CAVASGTSGSEQFF.

The gene calls are TRBV5-1 and TRBJ2-3; 9 bases line up with TRBD2. The germline gives CDR1 SGHRS, CDR2 YFSETQ. The CDR3 contains 16 residues. Trimming took 4 bases from V and 3 from J; bases not matched to a gene: 9. The CDR3 region has the DNA TGCGCCAGCAGCCCCATAGCGGGGGACTTGACAGATACGCAGTATTTT. It codes for CASSPIAGDLTDTQYF.

In its sample, this clone was seen once. This chain joins TRBV30 and TRBJ2-5; 7 nucleotides align to TRBD2. The CDR3 is made up of 13 amino acids. Per germline, CDR1 GTSNPN and CDR2 SVGIG (reference sequence). Trimming cost V 7 bases and J 5 bases; bases outside gene matches: 10. The CDR3 protein is CASCGGLGETQYF. Written as DNA, the CDR3 is TGTGCCTCCTGCGGGGGACTTGGGGAGACCCAGTACTTC.

The chain employs TRBV7-8 and TRBJ2-3, with D tentatively TRBD1 (6 bases). The CDR3 totals 16 residues. CDR1 is SGHVS and CDR2 is FQNEAQ in the germline V gene. V gave up 1 base and J gave up 4 bases, with 15 bases separating them. As DNA, the CDR3 is TGTGCCAGCAGCTTAGGGCTCAGGGGTGGGTCAGATACGCAGTATTTT. Amino acid sequence: CASSLGLRGGSDTQYF.

V gene TRBV5-6 combines with J gene TRBJ2-5; D unclear. The CDR3 runs 11 residues. The V end was cut by 1 base, the J end by 7 bases, with 5 bases between. Germline V gene sequence: CDR1 SGHDT, CDR2 YYEEEE. CDR3 sequence: CASSLSGTQYF. CDR3 DNA: TGTGCCAGCAGCTTGTCCGGGACCCAGTACTTC.

This clone was counted between two and nine times. The V gene is TRBV2, the J gene TRBJ2-1; a weak D match, TRBD2 (5 bases). Deletions cut 6 bases from V and 4 bases from J, with 7 bases between. Germline V gene lookup returns CDR1 SNHLY and CDR2 FYNNEI. This CDR3 contains 12 residues. CDR3 in DNA: TGTGCCAGCAGCGGGGAATACAATGAGCAGTTCTTC. Translated: CASSGEYNEQFF.

The V gene is TRBV19, the J gene TRBJ1-3; D possibly corresponds to TRBD1 (5 bases). The ends were cut back, 11 bases at V and 4 bases at J, with 18 bases in the middle. Germline values: CDR1 LNHDA, CDR2 SQIVND (reference sequence). CDR3 length equals 14 residues. CDR3 sequence: CAAWDSASGNTIYF. CDR3 DNA: TGTGCCGCCTGGGACTCGGCGTCCGGAAACACCATATATTTT. The variable domain in full, with the rest retrieved from reference TRBV19 and TRBJ1-3, is DGGITQSPKYLFRKEGQNVTLSCEQNLNHDAMYWYRQDPGQGLRLIYYSQIVNDFQKGDIAEGYSVSREKKESFPLTVTSAQKNPTAFYLCAAWDSASGNTIYFGEGSWLTVV.